One T cell receptor beta chain is described in this entry. TCRdb keeps only in-frame clones here, not all; method: immunoSEQ multiplex PCR. This table holds about 53,000 clones, around 90% found once. The data were taken from a study of T cell changes during pregnancy in multiple sclerosis. Germline V lookup: CDR1 MGHRA, CDR2 YSYEKL. This CDR3 contains 15 residues. Trimming at V came to 3 bases and at J to 1 base, leaving 5 bases not matched to a gene. Sequences were derived from CD4+ T cells from peripheral blood mononuclear cells, sampled in the third trimester of pregnancy. This TCR came from a female donor with multiple sclerosis, enrolled in a pregnancy study. This chain links TRBV4-1 with TRBJ1-1, with TRBD1 matching 7 bases. CDR3 DNA: TGCGCCAGCAGCCACCTGGGACAGAAGAACACTGAAGCTTTCTTT. It codes for CASSHLGQKNTEAFF.